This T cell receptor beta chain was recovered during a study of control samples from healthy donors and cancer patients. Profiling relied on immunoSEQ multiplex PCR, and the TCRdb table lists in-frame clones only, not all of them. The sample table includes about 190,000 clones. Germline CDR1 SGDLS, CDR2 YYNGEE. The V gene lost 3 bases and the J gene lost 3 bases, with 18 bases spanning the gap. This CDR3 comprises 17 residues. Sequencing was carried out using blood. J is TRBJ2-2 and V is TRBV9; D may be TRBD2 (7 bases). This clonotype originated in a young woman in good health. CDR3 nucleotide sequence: TGTGCCAGCAGCGCAGGAGGGACGGGGGGCTACACCGGGGAGCTGTTTTTT. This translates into CASSAGGTGGYTGELFF.